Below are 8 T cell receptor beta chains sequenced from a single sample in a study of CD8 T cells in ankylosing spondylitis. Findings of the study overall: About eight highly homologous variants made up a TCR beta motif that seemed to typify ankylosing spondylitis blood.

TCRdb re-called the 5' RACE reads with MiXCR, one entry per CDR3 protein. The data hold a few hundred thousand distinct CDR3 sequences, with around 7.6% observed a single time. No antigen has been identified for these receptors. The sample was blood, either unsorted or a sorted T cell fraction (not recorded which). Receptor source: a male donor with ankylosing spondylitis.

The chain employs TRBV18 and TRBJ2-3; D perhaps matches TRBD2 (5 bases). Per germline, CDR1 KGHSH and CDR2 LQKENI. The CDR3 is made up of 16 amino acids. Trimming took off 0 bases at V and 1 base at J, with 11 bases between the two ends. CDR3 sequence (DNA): TGTGCCAGCTCACCACCCCGGGGTGGGGGCACAGATACGCAGTATTTT. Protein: CASSPPRGGGTDTQYF.

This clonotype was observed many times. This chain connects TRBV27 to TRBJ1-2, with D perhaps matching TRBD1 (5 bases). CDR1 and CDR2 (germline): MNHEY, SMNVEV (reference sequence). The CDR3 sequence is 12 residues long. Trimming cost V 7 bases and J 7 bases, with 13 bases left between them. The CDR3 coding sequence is TGTGCCAGCACCGGACATGACTCTGGCTACACCTTC. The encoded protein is CASTGHDSGYTF.

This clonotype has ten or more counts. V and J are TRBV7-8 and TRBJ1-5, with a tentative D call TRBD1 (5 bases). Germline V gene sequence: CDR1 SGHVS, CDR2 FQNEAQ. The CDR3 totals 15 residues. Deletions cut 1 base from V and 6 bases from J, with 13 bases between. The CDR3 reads CASSLGQGPGQPQHF. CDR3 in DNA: TGTGCCAGCAGCTTAGGCCAGGGCCCGGGTCAGCCCCAGCATTTT.

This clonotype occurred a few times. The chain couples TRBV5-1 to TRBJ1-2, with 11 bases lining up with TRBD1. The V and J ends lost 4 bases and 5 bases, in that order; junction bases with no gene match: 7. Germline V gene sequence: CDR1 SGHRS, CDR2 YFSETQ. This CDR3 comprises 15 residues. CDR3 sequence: CASSGGQGATYGYTF. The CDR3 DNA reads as TGCGCCAGCAGCGGTGGACAGGGGGCGACGTATGGCTACACCTTC.

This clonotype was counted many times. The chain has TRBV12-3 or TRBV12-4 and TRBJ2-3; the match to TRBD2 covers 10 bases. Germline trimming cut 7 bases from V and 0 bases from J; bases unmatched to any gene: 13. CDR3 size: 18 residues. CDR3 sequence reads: CASTQLAGIPSSTDTQYF. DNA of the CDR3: TGTGCCAGCACTCAACTAGCGGGAATTCCCTCTAGCACAGATACGCAGTATTTT.

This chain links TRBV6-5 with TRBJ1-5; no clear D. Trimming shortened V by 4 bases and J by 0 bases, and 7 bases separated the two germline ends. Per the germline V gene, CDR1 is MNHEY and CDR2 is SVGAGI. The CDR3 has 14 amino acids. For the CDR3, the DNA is TGTGCCAGCAGTTGGGTAGATAGCAATCAGCCCCAGCATTTT. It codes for CASSWVDSNQPQHF.

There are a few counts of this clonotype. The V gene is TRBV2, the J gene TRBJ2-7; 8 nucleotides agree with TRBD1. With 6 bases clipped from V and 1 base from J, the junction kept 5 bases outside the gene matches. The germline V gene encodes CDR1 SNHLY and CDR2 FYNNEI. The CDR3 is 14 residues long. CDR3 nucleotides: TGTGCCAGCAGCCGGGACAGGCGATCCTACGAGCAGTACTTC. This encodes CASSRDRRSYEQYF.

CDR3 sequence (DNA): TGTGCCAGCAGCTTGGAAGCGCTCGGCCTCATTAGCAATCAGCCCCAGCATTTT. Translation: CASSLEALGLISNQPQHF. The chain links TRBV5-5 to TRBJ1-5; D not certain. Germline V gene lookup returns CDR1 SGHKS and CDR2 YYEKEE (reference sequence). There are 18 residues in the CDR3. The V gene lost 0 bases and the J gene lost 0 bases, with 16 bases spanning the gap.